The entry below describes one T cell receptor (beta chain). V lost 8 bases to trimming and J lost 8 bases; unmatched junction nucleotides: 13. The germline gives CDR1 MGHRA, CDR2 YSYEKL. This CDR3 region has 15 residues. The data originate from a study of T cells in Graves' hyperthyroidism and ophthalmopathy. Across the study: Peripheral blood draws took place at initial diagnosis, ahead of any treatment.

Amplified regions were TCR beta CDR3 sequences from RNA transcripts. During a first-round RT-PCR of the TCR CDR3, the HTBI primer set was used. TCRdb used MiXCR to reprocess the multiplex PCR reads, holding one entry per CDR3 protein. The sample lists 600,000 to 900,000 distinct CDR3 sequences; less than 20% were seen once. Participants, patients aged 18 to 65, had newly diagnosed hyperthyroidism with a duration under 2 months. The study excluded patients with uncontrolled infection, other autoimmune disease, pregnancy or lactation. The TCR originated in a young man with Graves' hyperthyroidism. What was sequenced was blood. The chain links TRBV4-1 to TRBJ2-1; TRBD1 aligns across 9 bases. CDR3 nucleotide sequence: TGCGCCAGCGACGAGGGGGACAGGGTAATCCATGAGCAGTTCTTC. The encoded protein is CASDEGDRVIHEQFF.